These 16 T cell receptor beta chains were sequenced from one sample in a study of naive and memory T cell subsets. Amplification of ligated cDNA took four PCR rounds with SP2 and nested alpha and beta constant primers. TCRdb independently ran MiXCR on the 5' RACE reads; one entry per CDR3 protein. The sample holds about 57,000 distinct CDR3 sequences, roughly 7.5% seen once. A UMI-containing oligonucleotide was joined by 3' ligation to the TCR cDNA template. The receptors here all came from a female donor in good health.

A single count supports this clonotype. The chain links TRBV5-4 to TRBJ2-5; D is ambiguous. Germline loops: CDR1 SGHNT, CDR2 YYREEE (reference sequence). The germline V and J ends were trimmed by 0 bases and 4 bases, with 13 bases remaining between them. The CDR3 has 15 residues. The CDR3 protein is CASSLVTASSETQYF. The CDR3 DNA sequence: TGTGCCAGCAGCTTGGTTACAGCAAGCTCAGAGACCCAGTACTTC.

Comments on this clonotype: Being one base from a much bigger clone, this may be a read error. The CDR3 bases are TGTGCCAGCAGTGAAGGACTAGCGGGGGCGGAAAACATTCAGTACTTC. Its protein is CASSEGLAGAENIQYF. The chain uses TRBV2 and TRBJ2-4; 12 bases line up with TRBD2. The junction had 3 bases not matched to a gene; V was cut back by 1 base and J by 5 bases. The V gene's germline CDR1 is SNHLY and CDR2 FYNNEI. CDR3 length equals 16 residues.

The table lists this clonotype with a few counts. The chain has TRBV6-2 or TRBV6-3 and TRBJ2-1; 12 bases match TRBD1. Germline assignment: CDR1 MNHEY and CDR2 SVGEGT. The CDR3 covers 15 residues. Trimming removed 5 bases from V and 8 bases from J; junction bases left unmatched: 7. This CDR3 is CASSGGTGGKYEQFF. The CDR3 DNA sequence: TGTGCCAGCAGTGGGGGGACAGGGGGCAAGTATGAGCAGTTCTTC.

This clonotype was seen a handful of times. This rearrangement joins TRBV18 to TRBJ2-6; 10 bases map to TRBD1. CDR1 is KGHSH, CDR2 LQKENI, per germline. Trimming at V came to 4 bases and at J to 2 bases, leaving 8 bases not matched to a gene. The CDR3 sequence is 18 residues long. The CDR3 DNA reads TGTGCCAGCTCACGAACCGGGACAGGGGTGACTGGGGCCAACGTCCTGACTTTC. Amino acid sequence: CASSRTGTGVTGANVLTF.

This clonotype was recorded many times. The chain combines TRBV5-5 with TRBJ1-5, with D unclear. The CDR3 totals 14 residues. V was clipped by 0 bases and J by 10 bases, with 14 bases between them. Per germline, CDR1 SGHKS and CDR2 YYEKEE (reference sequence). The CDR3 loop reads CASSLGTVLSPQHF. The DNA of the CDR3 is TGTGCCAGCAGCTTGGGAACAGTCCTCAGCCCCCAGCATTTT. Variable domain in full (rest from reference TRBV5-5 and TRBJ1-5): DAGVTQSPTHLIKTRGQQVTLRCSPISGHKSVSWYQQVLGQGPQFIFQYYEKEERGRGNFPDRFSARQFPNYSSELNVNALLLGDSALYLCASSLGTVLSPQHFGDGTRLSIL.

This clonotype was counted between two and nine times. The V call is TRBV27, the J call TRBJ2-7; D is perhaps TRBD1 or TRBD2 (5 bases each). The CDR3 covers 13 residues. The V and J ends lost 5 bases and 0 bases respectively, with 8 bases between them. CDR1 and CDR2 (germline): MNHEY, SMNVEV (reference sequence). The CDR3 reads CASSPGTSYEQYF. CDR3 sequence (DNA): TGTGCCAGCAGTCCCGGGACCTCCTACGAGCAGTACTTC.

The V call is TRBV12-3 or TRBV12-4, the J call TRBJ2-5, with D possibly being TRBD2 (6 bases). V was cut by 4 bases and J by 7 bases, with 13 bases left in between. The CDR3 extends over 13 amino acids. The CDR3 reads CASSYGARGTQYF. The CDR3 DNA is TGTGCCAGCAGTTACGGGGCGCGGGGGACCCAGTACTTC.

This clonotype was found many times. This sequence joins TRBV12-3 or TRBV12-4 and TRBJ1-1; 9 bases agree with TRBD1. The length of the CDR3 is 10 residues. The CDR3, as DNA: TGTTCAACCGGGACAGGGGAAGCTTTCTTT. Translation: CSTGTGEAFF.

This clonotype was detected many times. CDR3 protein: CASSYREGNTIYF. CDR3 coding DNA: TGTGCCAGCAGTTACCGAGAGGGAAACACCATATATTTT. This chain connects TRBV6-5 to TRBJ1-3; D remains unclear. This CDR3 spans 13 amino acids. Trimming removed 2 bases from V and 4 bases from J, with 6 bases in between. Germline loops: CDR1 MNHEY, CDR2 SVGAGI.

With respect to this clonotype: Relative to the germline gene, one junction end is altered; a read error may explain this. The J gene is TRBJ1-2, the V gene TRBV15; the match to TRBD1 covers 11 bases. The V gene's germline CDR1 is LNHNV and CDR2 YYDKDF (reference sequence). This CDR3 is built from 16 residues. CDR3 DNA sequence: TGTGCCACCAGCAGAGAACGGGGACAGGGGGGATATGGCGACACCTTC. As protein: CATSRERGQGGYGDTF.

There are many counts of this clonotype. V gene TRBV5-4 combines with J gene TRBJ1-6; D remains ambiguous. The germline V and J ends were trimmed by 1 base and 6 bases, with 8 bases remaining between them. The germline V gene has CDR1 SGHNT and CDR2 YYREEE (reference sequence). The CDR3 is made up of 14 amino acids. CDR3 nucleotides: TGTGCCAGCAGCTTGTTCACGTCTAATTCACCCCTCCACTTT. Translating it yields CASSLFTSNSPLHF.

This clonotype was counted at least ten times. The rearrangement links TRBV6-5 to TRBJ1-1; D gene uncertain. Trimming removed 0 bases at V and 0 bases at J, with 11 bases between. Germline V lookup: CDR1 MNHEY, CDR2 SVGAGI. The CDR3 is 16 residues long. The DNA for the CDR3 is TGTGCCAGCAGTTACTCCCGCTCAGTCATGAACACTGAAGCTTTCTTT. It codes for CASSYSRSVMNTEAFF.

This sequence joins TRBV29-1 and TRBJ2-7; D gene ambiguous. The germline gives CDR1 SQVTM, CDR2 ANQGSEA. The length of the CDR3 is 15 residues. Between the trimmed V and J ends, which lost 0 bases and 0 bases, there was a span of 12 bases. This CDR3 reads CSVEDRGSLSYEQYF. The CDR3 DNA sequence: TGCAGCGTTGAAGATAGAGGCAGCCTCTCCTACGAGCAGTACTTC.

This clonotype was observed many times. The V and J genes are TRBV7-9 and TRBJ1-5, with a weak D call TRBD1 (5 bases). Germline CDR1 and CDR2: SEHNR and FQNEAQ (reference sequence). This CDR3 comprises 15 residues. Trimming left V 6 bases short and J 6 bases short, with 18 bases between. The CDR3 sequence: CASSKNGAPGQPQHF. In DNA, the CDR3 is TGTGCCAGCAGTAAAAACGGGGCGCCGGGTCAGCCCCAGCATTTT.

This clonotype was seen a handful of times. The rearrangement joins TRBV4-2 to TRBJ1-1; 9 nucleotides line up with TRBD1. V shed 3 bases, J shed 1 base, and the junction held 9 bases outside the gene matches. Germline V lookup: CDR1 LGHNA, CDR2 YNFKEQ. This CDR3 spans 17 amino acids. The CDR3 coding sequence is TGTGCCAGCAGCCAGACCCCGGGGACAGGGCAGAACACTGAAGCTTTCTTT. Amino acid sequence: CASSQTPGTGQNTEAFF.

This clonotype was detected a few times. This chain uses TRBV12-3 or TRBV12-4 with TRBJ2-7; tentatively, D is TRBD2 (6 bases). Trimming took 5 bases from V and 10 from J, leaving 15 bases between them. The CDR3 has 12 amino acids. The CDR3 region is CASSLIGTEQYF. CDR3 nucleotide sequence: TGTGCCAGCAGTCTCATAGGGACTGAACAGTACTTC.